One and the same sample provided the 12 T cell receptor beta chains below, sequenced in a study of blood T cells in healthy people across ages. A sample-barcoded 5' primer and a J-beta primer mix were used in a second PCR of roughly 6 to 11 cycles. TCRdb processed the 5' RACE reads anew with MiXCR; each CDR3 protein has one entry. The data contain 600,000 to 1,000,000 distinct CDR3 sequences, roughly 25% of them singletons. The sample also formed part of further work on T cells of mothers and their children.

Material for sequencing was blood. Receptor source: a boy between 10 and 17 years old in good health.

CDR3 region: CASSLPGDAAQPQHF. Written as DNA, the CDR3 is TGTGCCAGCAGTTTACCCGGTGACGCGGCTCAGCCCCAGCATTTT. The chain links TRBV28 to TRBJ1-5, with no clear D. From germline, CDR1 is MDHEN and CDR2 SYDVKM. V was pared by 2 bases and J by 6 bases, with 14 bases between. This CDR3 is built from 15 residues.

A note on this clonotype: Mismatch with germline at one junction end may stem from a read error. The genes are TRBV20-1 and TRBJ2-5; tentative D call: TRBD2 (6 bases). The germline V gene encodes CDR1 DFQATT and CDR2 SNEGSKA (reference sequence). The CDR3 spans 12 residues. The CDR3 DNA sequence: TGTAGTGCTAGACCCCTGGGGGGGACCCAGTACTTC. It translates to CSARPLGGTQYF.

This clonotype was picked up a small number of times. V and J are TRBV20-1 and TRBJ2-1; D is undetermined. Germline V gives CDR1 DFQATT, CDR2 SNEGSKA (reference sequence). The CDR3 is made up of 15 amino acids. Between the trimmed V and J ends, which lost 2 bases and 0 bases, there was a span of 11 bases. The CDR3 spells CSARSYRSSYNEQFF. In DNA form, the CDR3 reads TGCAGTGCTAGATCTTATCGCAGCTCCTACAATGAGCAGTTCTTC.

Only a few counts were recorded for this clonotype. This chain connects TRBV28 to TRBJ2-4; 9 nucleotides line up with TRBD1. V gave up 6 bases and J gave up 1 base; unmatched junction bases: 7. The CDR3 is made up of 16 amino acids. Looked up from germline, CDR1 is MDHEN and CDR2 is SYDVKM. The CDR3 DNA reads as TGTGCCAGCAGACCTCGACAGGGGGGTGCCAAAAACATTCAGTACTTC. Protein: CASRPRQGGAKNIQYF.

The table lists this clonotype with a few counts. The chain has TRBV9 and TRBJ1-2; D remains unclear. This CDR3 contains 14 residues. Trimming pared 0 bases from V and 4 bases from J, leaving 10 bases between. Germline V gene lookup returns CDR1 SGDLS and CDR2 YYNGEE. In nucleotides, the CDR3 is TGTGCCAGCAGCGTAGGGATCGGCATCTATGGCTACACCTTC. Translation: CASSVGIGIYGYTF. The full variable domain, in which reference TRBV9 and TRBJ1-2 provide the parts outside the CDR3, is DSGVTQTPKHLITATGQRVTLRCSPRSGDLSVYWYQQSLDQGLQFLIQYYNGEERAKGNILERFSAQQFPDLHSELNLSSLELGDSALYFCASSVGIGIYGYTFGSGTRLTVV.

J is TRBJ2-1 and V is TRBV3-1; D possibly corresponds to TRBD1 (6 bases). The germline gives CDR1 LGHDT, CDR2 YNNKEL (reference sequence). Between the trimmed V and J ends, which lost 1 base and 3 bases, there was a span of 10 bases. This CDR3 has 15 amino acids. The CDR3 sequence: CASSQGWDNYNEQFF. The CDR3 DNA follows: TGTGCCAGCAGCCAAGGATGGGACAACTACAATGAGCAGTTCTTC.

The chain recombines TRBV18 with TRBJ2-4; no clear D. This CDR3 has 19 amino acids. Trimming took 2 bases from V and 0 from J, leaving 20 bases between them. Germline assignment: CDR1 KGHSH and CDR2 LQKENI. DNA for the CDR3: TGTGCCAGCTCACCATTGACAAGGTCCGTTACGATAGCCAAAAACATTCAGTACTTC. This gives the protein CASSPLTRSVTIAKNIQYF.

The chain links TRBV4-1 to TRBJ2-5; D is perhaps TRBD1 (6 bases). Germline V gene data show CDR1 as MGHRA and CDR2 as YSYEKL. With 4 bases removed from V and 3 bases from J, the gap between germline ends came to 9 bases. CDR3 size: 13 residues. This CDR3 reads CASSRNREETQYF. The CDR3 nucleotides read TGCGCCAGCAGCCGCAACAGGGAAGAGACCCAGTACTTC.

Regarding this clonotype: Just one base apart from a much larger clone, this may be a read error. The chain joins TRBV28 to TRBJ2-1, with D hard to call. The DNA end is a closer match to TRBJ2-5, so the J assignment may be wrong. CDR1 and CDR2 from the germline V gene are MDHEN and SYDVKM. The CDR3 sequence is 12 residues long. CDR3 sequence reads: CASSRGIETQYF. The DNA for the CDR3 is TGTGCCAGCAGTCGTGGGATCGAAACCCAGTACTTC.

The chain uses TRBV12-3 or TRBV12-4 and TRBJ2-5; D gene uncertain. The last part of the DNA fits TRBJ2-7 better; the J call may be wrong. The CDR3 length is 14 residues. Here the CDR3 DNA reads TGTGCCAGCAGTTGGGCCCTGGGCTCCTACGAGCAGTACTTC. Translating it yields CASSWALGSYEQYF.

CDR3 nucleotides: TGTGCCAGCAGCTTAGACTCATTCTCTGGGGCCAACGTCCTGACTTTC. The encoded protein is CASSLDSFSGANVLTF. The chain recombines TRBV7-9 with TRBJ2-6; D unresolved. Germline V gene lookup returns CDR1 SEHNR and CDR2 FQNEAQ (reference sequence). V lost 1 base and J 0 bases, leaving 7 bases between the germline ends. The CDR3 runs to 16 residues.

This clonotype came up a few times. V and J are TRBV20-1 and TRBJ2-2; D gene ambiguous. This CDR3 is built from 15 residues. Trimming removed 0 bases at V and 1 base at J, with 9 bases between. CDR1 and CDR2 (germline): DFQATT, SNEGSKA (reference sequence). The CDR3 sequence is CSARDEDGNTGELFF. Written as DNA, the CDR3 is TGCAGTGCTAGAGATGAGGACGGGAACACCGGGGAGCTGTTTTTT.